This entry lists 28 T cell receptor beta chains sequenced from one sample in a study of OX40 agonist ivuxolimab in advanced cancers. Produced via immunoSEQ multiplex PCR; TCRdb's table is partial and in-frame only. The table lists fewer than 70,000 clones, approximately 80% of them singletons, with 1.5% to 2% in the top ten. The specimen was CD4+ or CD8+ T cells sorted from blood, collected in a trial of the OX40 agonist ivuxolimab. The receptors come from an adult with an advanced solid tumor such as melanoma, head and neck, liver or kidney cancer.

The chain recombines TRBV18 with TRBJ2-5; 7 positions match TRBD1. CDR3 length: 15 residues. Germline V gene lookup returns CDR1 KGHSH and CDR2 LQKENI. The junction had 11 bases not matched to a gene; V was cut back by 5 bases and J by 5 bases. This chain's CDR3 is CASSRAGGTSETQYF. The DNA of the CDR3 is TGTGCCAGCTCAAGGGCAGGGGGAACGTCGGAGACCCAGTACTTC.

The rearrangement uses TRBV6-1 and TRBJ2-1, with D hard to call. This CDR3 contains 15 residues. In germline, CDR1 is MNHNS, CDR2 SASEGT. The V end lost 10 bases, the J end lost 4 bases, and 20 bases lay between the germline ends. CDR3 loop: CATQPTEDTYNEQFF. The CDR3 DNA sequence: TGTGCCACCCAGCCCACCGAGGATACGTACAATGAGCAGTTCTTC.

J is TRBJ2-6 and V is TRBV9; the D gene could be TRBD1 or TRBD2 (6 bases each). The germline gives CDR1 SGDLS, CDR2 YYNGEE. V lost 4 bases, J lost 0 bases, and 11 bases lay in between. The CDR3 contains 16 residues. The CDR3 DNA is TGTGCCAGCAGCATGAGGGGGGACTCTGGGGCCAACGTCCTGACTTTC. The encoded protein is CASSMRGDSGANVLTF.

The chain has TRBV6-1 and TRBJ2-5; TRBD2 matches 15 bases. The germline gives CDR1 MNHNS, CDR2 SASEGT. This CDR3 is built from 16 residues. V lost 4 bases to trimming and J lost 5 bases; unmatched junction nucleotides: 5. The DNA of the CDR3 is TGTGCCAGCAGTGGGACTAGCGGGAGGGCCCGGGAGACCCAGTACTTC. Its protein product is CASSGTSGRARETQYF.

The chain uses TRBV15 and TRBJ1-2, with TRBD1 identical over 9 bases. The CDR3 is 18 residues long. Losses at the gene ends were 4 bases for V and 9 bases for J; bases not matched to a gene: 21. Germline CDR1 reads LNHNV; CDR2 reads YYDKDF (reference sequence). The CDR3 protein is CATSISGTGSKRAISYTF. CDR3 nucleotide sequence: TGTGCCACCAGCATCTCGGGGACAGGGTCGAAACGGGCTATTAGCTACACCTTC. Full variable domain (remainder filled in from reference TRBV15 and TRBJ1-2): DAMVIQNPRYQVTQFGKPVTLSCSQTLNHNVMYWYQQKSSQAPKLLFHYYDKDFNNEADTPDNFQSRRPNTSFCFLDIRSPGLGDTAMYLCATSISGTGSKRAISYTFGSGTRLTVV.

This clone was counted once. The V gene is TRBV4-3, the J gene TRBJ2-6, with D perhaps matching TRBD1 (5 bases). Trimming shortened V by 1 base and J by 1 base, and 11 bases separated the two germline ends. The CDR3 sequence is 17 residues long. CDR1 is LGHNA, CDR2 YSLEER, per germline. DNA for the CDR3: TGCGCCAGCAGCCAAGGCCTCCAGGGTTCTGGGGCCAACGTCCTGACTTTC. Protein product: CASSQGLQGSGANVLTF.

The rearrangement joins TRBV5-6 to TRBJ1-2; tentative D call: TRBD1 (6 bases). In germline, CDR1 is SGHDT, CDR2 YYEEEE. The V gene lost 4 bases and the J gene lost 0 bases, with 22 bases spanning the gap. The CDR3 is made up of 18 amino acids. The CDR3 sequence: CASSVPRGIGDANYGYTF. The DNA for the CDR3 is TGTGCCAGCAGCGTGCCAAGGGGGATAGGGGATGCTAACTATGGCTACACCTTC.

This chain uses TRBV7-2 with TRBJ2-7, with D perhaps matching TRBD1 or TRBD2 (5 bases each). The CDR3 loop spans 14 amino acids. Trimming stripped 1 base from V and 2 bases from J, with 9 bases between. Looked up from germline, CDR1 is SGHTA and CDR2 is FQGNSA. In DNA form, the CDR3 reads TGTGCCAGCAGCTTAGGGCAGGGAGCCTACGAGCAGTACTTC. This encodes CASSLGQGAYEQYF.

The CDR3 nucleotides are TGTGCCAGCAGCCGAGAGGAACGGAATTCACCCCTCCACTTT. Translating gives CASSREERNSPLHF. This rearrangement joins TRBV4-2 to TRBJ1-6; D gene ambiguous. The CDR3 has 14 residues. The germline V and J ends were trimmed by 4 bases and 7 bases, with 11 bases remaining between them. Germline CDR1 and CDR2: LGHNA and YNFKEQ.

The chain joins TRBV19 to TRBJ1-5; D ambiguous. CDR1 and CDR2 (germline): LNHDA, SQIVND (reference sequence). This CDR3 contains 17 residues. The ends were cut back, 6 bases at V and 1 base at J, with 19 bases in the middle. CDR3: CASRGTTPARSNQPQHF. The CDR3 DNA is TGTGCCAGTAGAGGAACCACACCAGCCAGGAGCAATCAGCCCCAGCATTTT.

The CDR3 sequence is CASSRLAGLQETQYF. The CDR3, as DNA: TGTGCCAGCAGCCGCCTAGCGGGACTCCAAGAGACCCAGTACTTC. The rearrangement uses TRBV14 and TRBJ2-5, with 9 nucleotides matching TRBD2. The germline V gene encodes CDR1 SGHDN and CDR2 FVKESK. This CDR3 has 15 amino acids. J gave up 1 base and V 4 bases, and 4 bases lay outside the gene matches.

The rearrangement joins TRBV5-5 to TRBJ1-4; D not resolved. Germline V gene sequence: CDR1 SGHKS, CDR2 YYEKEE (reference sequence). Trimming took 4 bases from V and 8 from J, leaving 12 bases between them. The CDR3 extends over 13 amino acids. The CDR3 reads CASSPPTGEKLFF. CDR3 in DNA: TGTGCCAGCAGCCCTCCAACGGGGGAAAAACTGTTTTTT.

This chain joins TRBV5-1 and TRBJ2-1; 7 bases are a match to TRBD2. The trim removed 1 base at V and 9 bases at J, leaving 13 bases unmatched. The CDR3 is 16 residues long. Per the germline V gene, CDR1 is SGHRS and CDR2 is YFSETQ. CDR3 bases: TGCGCCAGCAGCTTGATTGGCGGGAGAGAGGCTGGTGAGCAGTTCTTC. It yields the protein CASSLIGGREAGEQFF.

The chain has TRBV28 and TRBJ1-2; the D gene is possibly TRBD1 (5 bases). Trimming pared 8 bases from V and 7 bases from J, leaving 20 bases between. The CDR3 loop spans 14 amino acids. From germline, CDR1 is MDHEN and CDR2 SYDVKM. The CDR3 is CASAQGGTSRGYTF. In DNA, the CDR3 is TGTGCCAGCGCCCAGGGAGGTACCAGCCGTGGCTACACCTTC.

The genes are TRBV4-1 and TRBJ2-5; weak D call: TRBD2 (5 bases). Germline loops: CDR1 MGHRA, CDR2 YSYEKL. The CDR3 contains 15 residues. The ends were cut back, 4 bases at V and 1 base at J, with 13 bases in the middle. The DNA of the CDR3 is TGCGCCAGCAGCCTCTTTTCTAGCTCCCAAGAGACCCAGTACTTC. Its protein product is CASSLFSSSQETQYF.

This clone was observed a handful of times. The CDR3 nucleotides are TGTGCCAGCAGTGAATCAGAACTTACGAACACTGAAGCTTTCTTT. This sequence encodes CASSESELTNTEAFF. The chain couples TRBV2 to TRBJ1-1, with D unresolved. V was pared by 2 bases and J by 1 base, with 11 bases between. Germline CDR1 reads SNHLY; CDR2 reads FYNNEI. The CDR3 is made up of 15 amino acids.

V is TRBV6-5 and J is TRBJ2-2; D remains unclear. This CDR3 region has 14 residues. CDR1 is MNHEY and CDR2 is SVGAGI in the germline V gene. V was trimmed by 5 bases and J by 9 bases, leaving 16 bases between them. CDR3 sequence (DNA): TGTGCCAGCAGTCAAGGCGTCAAGGGCCGGGAGCTGTTTTTT. This sequence encodes CASSQGVKGRELFF.

The chain has TRBV7-2 and TRBJ2-3; D might be TRBD2 (5 bases). The CDR3 runs 14 residues. The germline gives CDR1 SGHTA, CDR2 FQGNSA. Trimming cost V 7 bases and J 0 bases, with 11 bases left between them. CDR3 in DNA: TGTGCCAGCAAGGTACAGCGGAGCACAGATACGCAGTATTTT. Protein: CASKVQRSTDTQYF.

The V call is TRBV7-2, the J call TRBJ2-5; 11 nucleotides match TRBD2. CDR1 is SGHTA, CDR2 FQGNSA, per germline. This CDR3 comprises 18 residues. The J segment lost 5 bases and the V segment lost 1 base, leaving 12 bases of the junction unmatched. As DNA, the CDR3 is TGTGCCAGCAGCTTAGATCCTAGCGGGAGGCTAGTTGTGGAGACCCAGTACTTC. Protein sequence: CASSLDPSGRLVVETQYF.

The genes are TRBV6-1 and TRBJ2-7, with a tentative D call TRBD1 (6 bases). This CDR3 is 15 amino acids long. The germline V and J ends were trimmed by 3 bases and 2 bases, with 14 bases remaining between them. The germline V gene has CDR1 MNHNS and CDR2 SASEGT. CDR3 bases: TGTGCCAGCAGTGATCCGGGACACATTACCTACGAGCAGTACTTC. Residues: CASSDPGHITYEQYF.

The rearrangement links TRBV28 to TRBJ2-7; D gene uncertain. The CDR3 has 12 amino acids. V gave up 8 bases and J gave up 7 bases, with 15 bases separating them. CDR1 is MDHEN and CDR2 is SYDVKM in the germline V gene. CDR3 protein: CASSSPATEQYF. CDR3 DNA: TGTGCCAGCTCCTCCCCTGCAACGGAGCAGTACTTC.

This sequence joins TRBV5-4 and TRBJ2-5; TRBD1 aligns across 7 bases. The DNA end favors TRBJ2-7, so the J call may be wrong. The CDR3 sequence is 13 residues long. CDR1 SGHNT and CDR2 YYREEE come from the germline V gene (reference sequence). This CDR3 reads CASGRQGYYEQYF. CDR3 DNA: TGTGCCAGCGGCAGACAGGGATACTACGAGCAGTACTTC.

The chain has TRBV19 and TRBJ1-3, with no clear D. Germline CDR1 LNHDA, CDR2 SQIVND (reference sequence). The CDR3 spans 13 residues. V was trimmed by 7 bases and J by 0 bases, leaving 7 bases between them. The CDR3: CASKAISGNTIYF. CDR3 bases: TGTGCCAGTAAGGCGATCTCTGGAAACACCATATATTTT.

The chain links TRBV30 to TRBJ2-5; 9 bases fit TRBD2. Trimming removed 0 bases from V and 6 bases from J; junction bases left unmatched: 11. Germline V gene data show CDR1 as GTSNPN and CDR2 as SVGIG (reference sequence). This CDR3 has 16 amino acids. This CDR3 reads CAWSVDSPAGGKTQYF. In DNA form, the CDR3 reads TGTGCCTGGAGTGTAGATTCTCCCGCGGGGGGGAAGACCCAGTACTTC.

The chain joins TRBV7-6 to TRBJ1-2; no reliable D call. The germline V gene has CDR1 SGHVS and CDR2 FNYEAQ. CDR3 length equals 18 residues. V shed 1 base and J shed 7 bases, with 25 bases lying between them. The CDR3 reads CASSLVGVGAGPLRGYTF. The CDR3 nucleotides are TGTGCCAGCAGCTTAGTAGGTGTTGGTGCAGGCCCCCTGCGTGGCTACACCTTC. The whole variable domain, remainder taken from reference TRBV7-6 and TRBJ1-2, is GAGVSQSPRYKVTKRGQDVALRCDPISGHVSLYWYRQALGQGPEFLTYFNYEAQQDKSGLPNDRFSAERPEGSISTLTIQRTEQRDSAMYRCASSLVGVGAGPLRGYTFGSGTRLTVV.

V and J are TRBV5-1 and TRBJ1-2, with 9 bases lining up with TRBD1. The germline CDR1 and CDR2 sequences are SGHRS and YFSETQ. V shed 6 bases and J 2 bases; nucleotides not matched to a gene: 8. CDR3 size: 15 residues. The CDR3 nucleotides read TGCGCCAGCACCTGGGGACAGGGAGTCAACTATGGCTACACCTTC. Amino acid sequence: CASTWGQGVNYGYTF.

The rearrangement joins TRBV7-2 to TRBJ2-7, with D perhaps matching TRBD1 (5 bases). From germline, CDR1 is SGHTA and CDR2 FQGNSA. The CDR3 is 13 residues long. Trimming cost V 3 bases and J 5 bases, with 11 bases left between them. CDR3: CASSLARVHEQYF. Written as DNA, the CDR3 is TGTGCCAGCAGCTTGGCCAGGGTACACGAGCAGTACTTC.

The chain uses TRBV5-8 and TRBJ1-4; D is unresolved. The CDR3 is 15 amino acids. The germline CDR1 and CDR2 sequences are SGHTS and YDEGEE. The V gene lost 0 bases and the J gene lost 0 bases, with 6 bases spanning the gap. The CDR3, as DNA: TGTGCCAGCAGCTTGGGGCAGTCAACTAATGAAAAACTGTTTTTT. As protein: CASSLGQSTNEKLFF.